The clone carrying this TCR beta chain is a singleton in its sample. As yet, its antigen is unknown. These data originate in a study of T cell responses to AZD1222 COVID-19 vaccine. This table comes from immunoSEQ multiplex PCR, and its TCRdb copy is limited to in-frame clones, with some not included. The table shows about 160,000 clones, with 88% occurring only once. General study points: Unmutated regions of variants are reportedly targeted by nearly half of spike-specific TCRs. Breadth and depth of Spike-specific TCRs rose after two AZD1222 doses. In all cases, repertoires were sampled only after the peak T cell response.

The TCR was taken from an adult in good health. The sequences come from peripheral blood, collected on day 0 of AZD1222 vaccination.

The CDR3 region has the DNA TGTGCCAGCAGCTTTTTCCCCAAAGCAGGGAAAGATACGCAGTATTTT. It yields the protein CASSFFPKAGKDTQYF. The chain is built from TRBV7-9 and TRBJ2-3; D is perhaps TRBD1 (5 bases). The V gene's germline CDR1 is SEHNR and CDR2 FQNEAQ (reference sequence). The V gene lost 3 bases and the J gene lost 5 bases, with 18 bases spanning the gap. The CDR3 has 16 residues.